The following is a T cell receptor beta chain sequence with its context. As yet, its antigen is unknown. V gave up 0 bases and J gave up 4 bases; unmatched junction bases: 12. The CDR3 runs 18 residues. Per germline, CDR1 SGHTA and CDR2 FQGNSA. PCR used 60 Vbeta primers and 13 Jbeta primers. Only in-frame clones appear in the TCRdb table, and some are missing; sequencing was by immunoSEQ multiplex PCR. The sample has around 150,000 clones, roughly 70% seen once; the top ten hold about 10%. The data derive from a study of cytomegalovirus exposure and HLA in healthy donors. Notes on the study in general: The classifier reportedly diagnosed cytomegalovirus status with high sensitivity and specificity. There were several of the most significant clusters that appeared linked to common viral pathogens in a later analysis. In a later analysis, specific HLA alleles were associated with some 16,000 TCR beta sequences at a 0.05 false discovery rate. Data from an earlier analysis indicated that most TCR beta V segments were productive either about 90% or about 30% of the time.

This clonotype was sampled from a man aged 25 to 40 in good health and CMV-seropositive. V is TRBV7-2 and J is TRBJ2-1, with 7 bases lining up with TRBD2. The sample was PBMCs. Written as DNA, the CDR3 is TGTGCCAGCAGCTTAGCGTGGCGCGGGAGTTCCATTTACAATGAGCAGTTCTTC. Translation gives CASSLAWRGSSIYNEQFF.